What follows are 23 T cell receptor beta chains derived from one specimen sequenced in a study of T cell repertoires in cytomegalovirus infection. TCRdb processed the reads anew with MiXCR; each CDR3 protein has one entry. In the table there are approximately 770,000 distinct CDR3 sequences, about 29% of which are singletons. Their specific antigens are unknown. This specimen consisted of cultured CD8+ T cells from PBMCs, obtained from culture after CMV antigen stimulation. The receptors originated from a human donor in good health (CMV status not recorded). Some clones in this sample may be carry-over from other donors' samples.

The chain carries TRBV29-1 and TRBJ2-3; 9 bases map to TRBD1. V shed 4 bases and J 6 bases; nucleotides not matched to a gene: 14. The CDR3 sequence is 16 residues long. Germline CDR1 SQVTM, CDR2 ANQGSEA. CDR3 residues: CSVGKLGTGTADTQYF. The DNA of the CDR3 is TGCAGCGTTGGAAAGCTCGGGACAGGGACAGCGGATACGCAGTATTTT.

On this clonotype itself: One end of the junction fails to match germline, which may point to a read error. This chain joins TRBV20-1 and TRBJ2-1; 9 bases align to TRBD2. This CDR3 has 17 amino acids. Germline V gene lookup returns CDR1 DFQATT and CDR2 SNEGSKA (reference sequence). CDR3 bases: TGCAGTGCTGGAGACAAGGTAGCGGGGGCGATTTACAATGAGCAGTTCTTC. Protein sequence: CSAGDKVAGAIYNEQFF.

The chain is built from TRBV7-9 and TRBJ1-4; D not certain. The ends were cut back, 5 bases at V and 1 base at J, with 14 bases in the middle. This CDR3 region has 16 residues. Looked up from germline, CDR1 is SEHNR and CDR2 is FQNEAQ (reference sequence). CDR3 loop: CASSKDPGRTNEKLFF. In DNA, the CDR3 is TGTGCCAGCAGCAAGGATCCGGGGAGAACTAATGAAAAACTGTTTTTT.

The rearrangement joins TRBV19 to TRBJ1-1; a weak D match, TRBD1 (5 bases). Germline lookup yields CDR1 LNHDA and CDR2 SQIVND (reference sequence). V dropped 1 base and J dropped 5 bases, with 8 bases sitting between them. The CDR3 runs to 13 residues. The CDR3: CASSIGGATEAFF. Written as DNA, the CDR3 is TGTGCCAGTAGTATAGGAGGGGCAACTGAAGCTTTCTTT.

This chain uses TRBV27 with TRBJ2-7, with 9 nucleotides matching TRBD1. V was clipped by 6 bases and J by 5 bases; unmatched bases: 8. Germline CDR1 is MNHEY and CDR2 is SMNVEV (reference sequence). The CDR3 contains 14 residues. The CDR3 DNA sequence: TGTGCCAGCAGCTACCGGGACAGGGTGCACGAGCAGTACTTC. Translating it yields CASSYRDRVHEQYF.

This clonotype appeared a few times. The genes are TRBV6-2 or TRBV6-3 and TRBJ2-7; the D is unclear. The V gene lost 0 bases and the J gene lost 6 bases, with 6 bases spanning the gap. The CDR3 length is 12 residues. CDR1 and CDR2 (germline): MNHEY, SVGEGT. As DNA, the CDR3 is TGTGCCAGCAGTTACTCGACGCTCGAGCAGTACGTC. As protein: CASSYSTLEQYV.

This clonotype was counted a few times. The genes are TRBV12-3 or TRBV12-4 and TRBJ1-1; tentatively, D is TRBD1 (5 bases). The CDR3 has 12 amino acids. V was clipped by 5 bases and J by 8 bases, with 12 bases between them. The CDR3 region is CASSPSRAEAFF. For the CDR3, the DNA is TGTGCCAGCAGTCCCAGCAGGGCCGAAGCTTTCTTT.

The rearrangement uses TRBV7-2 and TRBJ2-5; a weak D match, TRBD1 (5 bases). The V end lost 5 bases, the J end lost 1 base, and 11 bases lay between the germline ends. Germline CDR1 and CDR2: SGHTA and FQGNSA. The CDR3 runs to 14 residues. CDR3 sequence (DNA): TGTGCCAGCAGCCCAGACCAGGGCCAAGAGACCCAGTACTTC. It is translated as CASSPDQGQETQYF.

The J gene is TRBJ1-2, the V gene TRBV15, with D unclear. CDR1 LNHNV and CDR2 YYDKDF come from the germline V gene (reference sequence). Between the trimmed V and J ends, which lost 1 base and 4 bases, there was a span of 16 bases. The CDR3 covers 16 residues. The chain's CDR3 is CATSRGEESPLYGYTF. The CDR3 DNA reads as TGTGCCACCAGCAGAGGGGAGGAGAGCCCGCTCTATGGCTACACCTTC.

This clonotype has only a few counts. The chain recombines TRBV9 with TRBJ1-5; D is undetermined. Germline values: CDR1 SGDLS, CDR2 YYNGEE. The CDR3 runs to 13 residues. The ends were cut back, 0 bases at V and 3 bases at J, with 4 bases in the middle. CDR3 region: CASSVEVNQPQHF. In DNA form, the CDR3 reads TGTGCCAGCAGCGTAGAGGTCAATCAGCCCCAGCATTTT.

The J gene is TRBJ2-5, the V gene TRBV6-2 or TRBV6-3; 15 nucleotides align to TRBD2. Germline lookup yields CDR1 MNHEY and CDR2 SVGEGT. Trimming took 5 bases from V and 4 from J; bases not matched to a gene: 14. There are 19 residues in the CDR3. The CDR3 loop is CASSSKRTSGGDHRETQYF. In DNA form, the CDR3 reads TGTGCCAGCAGTAGTAAACGGACTAGCGGGGGGGATCATCGAGAGACCCAGTACTTC.

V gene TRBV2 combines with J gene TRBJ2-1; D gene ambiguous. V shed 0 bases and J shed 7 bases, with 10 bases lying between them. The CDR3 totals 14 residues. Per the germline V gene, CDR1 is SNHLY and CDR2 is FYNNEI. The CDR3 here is CASSEAPLWNEQFF. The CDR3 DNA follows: TGTGCCAGCAGTGAAGCGCCTCTGTGGAATGAGCAGTTCTTC.

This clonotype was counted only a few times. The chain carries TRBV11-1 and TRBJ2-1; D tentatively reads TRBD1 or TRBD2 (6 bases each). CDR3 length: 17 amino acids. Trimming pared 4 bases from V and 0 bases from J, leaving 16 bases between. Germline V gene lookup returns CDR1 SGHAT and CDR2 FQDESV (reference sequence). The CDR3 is CASSYRGGGHSYNEQFF. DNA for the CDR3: TGTGCCAGCAGCTACCGAGGAGGGGGGCACTCCTACAATGAGCAGTTCTTC.

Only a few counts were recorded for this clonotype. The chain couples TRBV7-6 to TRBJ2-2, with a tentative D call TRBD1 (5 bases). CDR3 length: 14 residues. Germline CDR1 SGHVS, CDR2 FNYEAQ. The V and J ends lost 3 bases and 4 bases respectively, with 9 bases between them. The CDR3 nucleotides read TGTGCCAGCAGCTTTGGGGCAGGCACCGGGGAGCTGTTTTTT. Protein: CASSFGAGTGELFF.

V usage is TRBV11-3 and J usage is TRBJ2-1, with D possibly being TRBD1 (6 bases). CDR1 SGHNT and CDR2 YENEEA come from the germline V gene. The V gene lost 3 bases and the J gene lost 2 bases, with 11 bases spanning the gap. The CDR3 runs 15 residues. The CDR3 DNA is TGTGCCAGCAGCTTTTACAGGGTCGCCTACAATGAGCAGTTCTTC. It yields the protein CASSFYRVAYNEQFF. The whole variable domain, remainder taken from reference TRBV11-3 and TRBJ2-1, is EAGVVQSPRYKIIEKKQPVAFWCNPISGHNTLYWYLQNLGQGPELLIRYENEEAVDDSQLPKDRFSAERLKGVDSTLKIQPAELGDSAVYLCASSFYRVAYNEQFFGPGTRLTVL.

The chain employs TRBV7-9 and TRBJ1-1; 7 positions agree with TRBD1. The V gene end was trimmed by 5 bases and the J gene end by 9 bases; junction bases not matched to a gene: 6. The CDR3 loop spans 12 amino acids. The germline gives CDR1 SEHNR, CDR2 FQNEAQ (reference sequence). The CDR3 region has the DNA TGTGCCAGCAGCCCGGGACAGATTCAAGCTTTCTTT. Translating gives CASSPGQIQAFF.

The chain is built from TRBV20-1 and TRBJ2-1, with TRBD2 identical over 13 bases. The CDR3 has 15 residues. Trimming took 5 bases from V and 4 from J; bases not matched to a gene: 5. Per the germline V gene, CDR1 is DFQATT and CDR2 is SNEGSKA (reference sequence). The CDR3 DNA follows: TGCAGTGCTGGACTAGCGGGGGCCACATACAATGAGCAGTTCTTC. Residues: CSAGLAGATYNEQFF.

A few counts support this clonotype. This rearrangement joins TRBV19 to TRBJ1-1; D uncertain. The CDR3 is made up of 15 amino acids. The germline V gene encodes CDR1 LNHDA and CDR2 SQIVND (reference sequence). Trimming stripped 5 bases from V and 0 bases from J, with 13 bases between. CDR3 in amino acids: CASSFRRALNTEAFF. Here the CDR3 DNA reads TGTGCCAGTAGTTTCAGACGCGCACTGAACACTGAAGCTTTCTTT.

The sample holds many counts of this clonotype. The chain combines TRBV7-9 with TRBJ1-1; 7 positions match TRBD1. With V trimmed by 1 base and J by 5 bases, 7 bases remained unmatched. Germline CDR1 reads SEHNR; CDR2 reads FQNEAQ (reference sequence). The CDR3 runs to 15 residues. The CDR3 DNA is TGTGCCAGCAGCTTAGGTTTGGCAGGGGGGACTGAAGCTTTCTTT. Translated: CASSLGLAGGTEAFF.

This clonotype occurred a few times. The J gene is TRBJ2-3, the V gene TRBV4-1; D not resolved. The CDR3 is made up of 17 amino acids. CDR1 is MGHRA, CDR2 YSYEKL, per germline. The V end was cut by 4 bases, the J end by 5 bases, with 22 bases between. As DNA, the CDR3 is TGCGCCAGCAGCCCACACGCCGCGGCAGGCTTTCAAGATACGCAGTATTTT. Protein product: CASSPHAAAGFQDTQYF.

The CDR3 region has the DNA TGTGCCAGCAGTCTTACGGGCCCCGGGACAGGGGGCGGTTACGAGCAGTACTTC. It specifies CASSLTGPGTGGGYEQYF. The chain employs TRBV6-5 and TRBJ2-7; 12 bases align to TRBD1. Germline V gene sequence: CDR1 MNHEY, CDR2 SVGAGI. There are 18 residues in the CDR3. The V and J ends lost 5 bases and 4 bases, in that order; junction bases with no gene match: 15.

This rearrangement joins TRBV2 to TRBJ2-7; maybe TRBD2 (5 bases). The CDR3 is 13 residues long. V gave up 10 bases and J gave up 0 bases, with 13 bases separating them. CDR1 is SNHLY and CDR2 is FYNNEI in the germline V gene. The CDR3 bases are TGTGCCATCCTTCGGAGGAGCTCCTACGAGCAGTACGTC. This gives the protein CAILRRSSYEQYV.

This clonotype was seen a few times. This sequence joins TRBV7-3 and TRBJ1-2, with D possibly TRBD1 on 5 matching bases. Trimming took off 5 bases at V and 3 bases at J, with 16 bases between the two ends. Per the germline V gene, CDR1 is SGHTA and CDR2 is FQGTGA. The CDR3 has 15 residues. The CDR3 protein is CASSQMGGGYYGYTF. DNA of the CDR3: TGTGCCAGCAGCCAAATGGGGGGAGGGTACTATGGCTACACCTTC. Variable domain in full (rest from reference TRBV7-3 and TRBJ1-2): GAGVSQTPSNKVTEKGKYVELRCDPISGHTALYWYRQSLGQGPEFLIYFQGTGAADDSGLPNDRFFAVRPEGSVSTLKIQRTERGDSAVYLCASSQMGGGYYGYTFGSGTRLTVV.